The clone carrying this TCR beta chain was counted between two and nine times. The data belong to a study of response to subunit inactivated influenza vaccine. Using its own MiXCR run on the RT-PCR reads, TCRdb lists one record per CDR3 protein. This table holds about 540,000 distinct CDR3 sequences, approximately 20% found once. Per the germline V gene, CDR1 is GTSNPN and CDR2 is SVGIG (reference sequence). V was cut by 0 bases and J by 7 bases, with 12 bases left in between. CDR3 size: 13 residues. This sample was shared with a second study, whose subject was T cells expressing NK-cell markers. That work contributes: For TCR beta, cDNA was produced by 5'RACE template switching with UMIs. Obtained from sorted CD3+CD56+NKG2C+, CD3+CD56+NKG2C- and CD3+CD56-NKG2C+ T cells were the TCR beta repertoires. With an anti-gamma-delta TCR antibody, sorting in several experiments was kept to alpha-beta TCR T cells. In a few donors, dominant clonotypes made up roughly 28.3-65% of CD3+CD56-NKG2C+ cells. Specificity for HCMV among expanded NKG2C+ T cell clones was not established.

This chain connects TRBV30 to TRBJ1-2; D is perhaps TRBD1 (6 bases). This receptor was obtained from a man aged 45-60 years who received an inactivated influenza vaccine. The sample was CD4+ T cells sorted from PBMCs, taken about 11 days after vaccination. For the CDR3, the DNA is TGTGCCTGGAGTGTATCCCGAGGGGGTGGCTACACCTTC. Its translation is CAWSVSRGGGYTF.